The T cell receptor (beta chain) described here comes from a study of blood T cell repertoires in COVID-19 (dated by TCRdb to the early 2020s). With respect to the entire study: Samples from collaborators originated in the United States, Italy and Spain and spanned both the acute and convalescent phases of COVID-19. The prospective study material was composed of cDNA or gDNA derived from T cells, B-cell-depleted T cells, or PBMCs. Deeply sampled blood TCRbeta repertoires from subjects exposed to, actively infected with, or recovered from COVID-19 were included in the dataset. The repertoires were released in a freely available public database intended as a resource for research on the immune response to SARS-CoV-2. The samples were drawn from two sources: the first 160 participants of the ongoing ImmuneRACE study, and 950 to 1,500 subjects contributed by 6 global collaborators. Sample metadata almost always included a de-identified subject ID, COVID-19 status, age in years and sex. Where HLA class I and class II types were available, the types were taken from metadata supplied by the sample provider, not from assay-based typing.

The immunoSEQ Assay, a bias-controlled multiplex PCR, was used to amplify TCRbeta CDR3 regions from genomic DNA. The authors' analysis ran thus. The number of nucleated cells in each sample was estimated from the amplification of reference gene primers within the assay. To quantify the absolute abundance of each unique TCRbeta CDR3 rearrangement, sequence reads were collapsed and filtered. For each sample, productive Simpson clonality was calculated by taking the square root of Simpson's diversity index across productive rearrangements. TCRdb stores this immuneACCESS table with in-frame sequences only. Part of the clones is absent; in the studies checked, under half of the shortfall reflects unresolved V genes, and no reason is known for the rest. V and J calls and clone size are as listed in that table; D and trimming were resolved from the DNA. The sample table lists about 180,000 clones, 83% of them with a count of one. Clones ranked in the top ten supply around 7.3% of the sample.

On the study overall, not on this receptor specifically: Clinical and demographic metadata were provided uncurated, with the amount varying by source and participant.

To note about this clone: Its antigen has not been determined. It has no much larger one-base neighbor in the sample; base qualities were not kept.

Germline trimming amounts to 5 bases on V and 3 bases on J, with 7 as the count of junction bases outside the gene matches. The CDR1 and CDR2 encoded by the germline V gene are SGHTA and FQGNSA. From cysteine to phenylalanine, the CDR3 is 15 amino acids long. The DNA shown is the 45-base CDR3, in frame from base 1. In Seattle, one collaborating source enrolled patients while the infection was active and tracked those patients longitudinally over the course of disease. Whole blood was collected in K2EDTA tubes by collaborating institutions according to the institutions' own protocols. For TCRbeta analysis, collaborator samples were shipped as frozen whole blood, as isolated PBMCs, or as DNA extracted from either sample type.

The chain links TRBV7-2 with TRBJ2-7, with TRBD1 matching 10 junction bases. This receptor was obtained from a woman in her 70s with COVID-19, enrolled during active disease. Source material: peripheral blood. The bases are TGTGCCAGCAGCATGGGACAGGGGATTATCTACGAGCAGTACTTC. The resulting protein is CASSMGQGIIYEQYF.